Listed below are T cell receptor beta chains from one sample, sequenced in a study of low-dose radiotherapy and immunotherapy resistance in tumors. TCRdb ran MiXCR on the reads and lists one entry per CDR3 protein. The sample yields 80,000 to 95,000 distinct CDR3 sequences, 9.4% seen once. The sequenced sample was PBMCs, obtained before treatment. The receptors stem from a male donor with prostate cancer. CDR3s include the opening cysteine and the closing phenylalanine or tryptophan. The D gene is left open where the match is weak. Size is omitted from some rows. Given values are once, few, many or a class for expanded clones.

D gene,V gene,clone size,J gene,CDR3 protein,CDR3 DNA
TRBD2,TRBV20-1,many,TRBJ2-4,CSARAPSGKNIQYF,TGCAGTGCTAGGGCCCCTAGCGGGAAAAACATTCAGTACTTC
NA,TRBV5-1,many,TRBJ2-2,CASSLEGQGNTGELFF,TGCGCCAGCAGCTTGGAGGGCCAGGGGAACACCGGGGAGCTGTTTTTT
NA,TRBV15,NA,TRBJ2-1,CATSRASAVVEQFF,TGTGCCACCTCGCGAGCTAGCGCTGTGGTTGAGCAGTTCTTC
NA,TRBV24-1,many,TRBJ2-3,CATSDPDSGGSTDTQYF,TGTGCCACCAGTGACCCTGACAGTGGGGGCTCTACAGATACGCAGTATTTT
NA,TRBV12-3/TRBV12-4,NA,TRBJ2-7,CASSYRWNSYEQYF,TGTGCCAGCAGTTACAGGTGGAACTCCTACGAGCAGTACTTC
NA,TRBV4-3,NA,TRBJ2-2,CASSQDSLAMNTGELFF,TGCGCCAGCAGCCAAGATTCACTAGCTATGAACACCGGGGAGCTGTTTTTT
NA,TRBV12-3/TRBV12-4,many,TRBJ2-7,CASSIGYRVEQYF,TGTGCCAGCAGTATCGGCTACAGGGTCGAGCAGTACTTC
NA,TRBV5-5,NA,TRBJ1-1,CASSLMSGLWSNTEAFF,TGTGCCAGCAGCTTGATGTCCGGCCTATGGTCGAACACTGAAGCTTTCTTT
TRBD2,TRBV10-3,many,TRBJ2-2,CAITDGPLAGGRTGELFF,TGTGCCATCACCGATGGGCCACTAGCGGGAGGGCGCACCGGGGAGCTGTTTTTT
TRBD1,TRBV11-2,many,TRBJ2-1,CASSGQGANEQFF,TGTGCCAGCAGCGGACAGGGGGCCAATGAGCAGTTCTTC
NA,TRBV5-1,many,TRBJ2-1,CASSFRNEQFF,TGCGCCAGCAGCTTTCGCAATGAGCAGTTCTTC
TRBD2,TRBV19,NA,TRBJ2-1,CASSTPLAGGLGEQFF,TGTGCCAGTAGTACCCCTCTAGCGGGAGGGCTGGGTGAGCAGTTCTTC
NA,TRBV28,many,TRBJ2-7,CASTKDTSYEQYF,TGTGCCAGCACCAAAGACACCTCCTACGAGCAGTACTTC
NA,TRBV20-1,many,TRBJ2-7,CSGGAGTGPREQYF,TGCAGTGGGGGGGCCGGGACGGGCCCTCGGGAGCAGTACTTC
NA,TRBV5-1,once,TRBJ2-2,CASSLESGNTGELFF,TGCGCCAGCAGCTTGGAGTCGGGAAACACCGGGGAGCTGTTTTTT
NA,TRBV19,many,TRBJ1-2,CASSISQGIFDGYTF,TGTGCCAGTAGTATAAGTCAGGGTATTTTCGATGGCTACACCTTC
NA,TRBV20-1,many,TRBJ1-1,CSAPTVWDTEAFF,TGCAGTGCCCCGACAGTATGGGACACTGAAGCTTTCTTT
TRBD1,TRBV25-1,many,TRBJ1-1,CASSYSATGYNTEAFF,TGTGCCAGCAGTTATAGTGCGACAGGGTACAACACTGAAGCTTTCTTT
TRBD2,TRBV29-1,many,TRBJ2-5,CSVAKAGGGETQYF,TGCAGCGTGGCCAAAGCGGGAGGGGGGGAGACCCAGTACTTC
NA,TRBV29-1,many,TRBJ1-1,CSGGGRNTEAFF,TGCAGCGGGGGGGGAAGGAACACTGAAGCTTTCTTT
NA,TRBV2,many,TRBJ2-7,CASSDFEEQYF,TGTGCCAGCAGTGACTTCGAGGAGCAGTACTTC
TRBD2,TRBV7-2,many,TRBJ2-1,CASSPTSGSVNEQFF,TGTGCCAGCAGCCCGACTAGCGGGAGTGTCAATGAGCAGTTCTTC
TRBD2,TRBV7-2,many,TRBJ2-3,CASSARLAGEPDTQYF,TGTGCCAGCAGCGCCCGACTAGCGGGAGAACCAGATACGCAGTATTTT
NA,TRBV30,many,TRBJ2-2,CAWSVLANTGELFF,TGTGCCTGGAGTGTACTTGCGAACACCGGGGAGCTGTTTTTT
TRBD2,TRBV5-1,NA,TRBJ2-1,CATSPIAGTYNEQFF,TGCGCCACCTCACCTATAGCGGGAACCTACAATGAGCAGTTCTTC
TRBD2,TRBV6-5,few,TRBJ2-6,CASSRGSGRPISGANVLTF,TGTGCCAGCAGCCGTGGTAGCGGGAGGCCCATCTCTGGGGCCAACGTCCTGACTTTC
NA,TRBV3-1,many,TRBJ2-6,CASSQTHGANVLTF,TGTGCCAGCAGCCAGACCCATGGGGCCAACGTCCTGACTTTC
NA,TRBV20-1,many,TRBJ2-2,CSARDRGGGTGELFF,TGCAGTGCTAGAGATCGTGGAGGGGGCACCGGGGAGCTGTTTTTT
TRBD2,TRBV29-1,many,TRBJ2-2,CSVALAGGLNTGELFF,TGCAGCGTTGCGCTAGCGGGAGGATTGAACACCGGGGAGCTGTTTTTT
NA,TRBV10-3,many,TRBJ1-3,CAISPTPPSSGNTIYF,TGTGCCATCAGTCCGACTCCACCATCCTCTGGAAACACCATATATTTT
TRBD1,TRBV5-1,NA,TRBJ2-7,CASSPETGGYEQYF,TGCGCCAGCAGCCCGGAGACAGGGGGCTACGAGCAGTACTTC
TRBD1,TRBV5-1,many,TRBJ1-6,CASSLDGRGQNSPLHF,TGCGCCAGCAGCTTGGATGGCAGGGGGCAGAATTCACCCCTCCACTTT
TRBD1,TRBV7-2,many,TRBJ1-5,CASSLVPDRGHDQPQHF,TGTGCCAGCAGCTTAGTCCCCGACAGGGGGCACGATCAGCCCCAGCATTTT
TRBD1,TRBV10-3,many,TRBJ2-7,CAIKPGQGSGYEQYF,TGTGCCATTAAACCCGGACAGGGGTCAGGCTACGAGCAGTACTTC
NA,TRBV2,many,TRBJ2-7,CASRASGGSYEQYF,TGTGCCAGCAGGGCGTCGGGTGGGTCCTACGAGCAGTACTTC
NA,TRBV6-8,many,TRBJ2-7,CASRSWTYEQYF,TGTGCCAGCAGGAGCTGGACCTACGAGCAGTACTTC
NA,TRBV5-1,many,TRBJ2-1,CASSDRSSSYNEQFF,TGCGCCAGCAGCGATCGGAGCAGCTCCTACAATGAGCAGTTCTTC
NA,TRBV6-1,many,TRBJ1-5,CASSESRGWGNQPQHF,TGTGCCAGCAGTGAATCGAGGGGCTGGGGCAATCAGCCCCAGCATTTT
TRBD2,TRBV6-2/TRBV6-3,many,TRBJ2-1,CASSSSTSGNEQFF,TGTGCCAGCAGTAGTTCGACTAGCGGGAATGAGCAGTTCTTC
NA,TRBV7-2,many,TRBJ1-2,CASSLSDVNYGYTF,TGTGCCAGCAGCTTAAGCGACGTTAACTATGGCTACACCTTC
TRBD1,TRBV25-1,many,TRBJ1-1,CASRQQGDTEAFF,TGTGCCAGCAGACAACAGGGGGACACTGAAGCTTTCTTT
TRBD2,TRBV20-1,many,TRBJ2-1,CSARSGEPNEQFF,TGCAGTGCTAGAAGCGGGGAGCCCAATGAGCAGTTCTTC
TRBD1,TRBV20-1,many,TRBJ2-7,CSALKSGQIYEQYF,TGCAGTGCTCTAAAATCGGGACAGATCTACGAGCAGTACTTC
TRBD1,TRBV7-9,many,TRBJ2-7,CASSGWTGHTYEQYF,TGTGCCAGCAGCGGATGGACAGGGCACACCTACGAGCAGTACTTC
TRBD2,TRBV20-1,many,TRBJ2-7,CSARGLAKYEQYF,TGCAGTGCTAGGGGACTAGCGAAGTACGAGCAGTACTTC
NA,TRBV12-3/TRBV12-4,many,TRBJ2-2,CASSLVAYEGELFF,TGTGCCAGCAGTTTAGTAGCCTATGAAGGGGAGCTGTTTTTT
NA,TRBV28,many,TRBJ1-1,CASSQVGEAFF,TGTGCCAGCAGCCAAGTAGGTGAAGCTTTCTTT
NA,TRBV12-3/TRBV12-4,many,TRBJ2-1,CASSQQGGGSYNEQFF,TGTGCCAGCAGTCAACAAGGGGGGGGCTCCTACAATGAGCAGTTCTTC
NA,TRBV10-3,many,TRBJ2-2,CAISELTNTGELFF,TGTGCCATCAGTGAGCTAACGAACACCGGGGAGCTGTTTTTT
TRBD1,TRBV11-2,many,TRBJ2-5,CASSPRQGPQETQYF,TGTGCCAGCAGCCCCCGACAGGGCCCACAAGAGACCCAGTACTTC
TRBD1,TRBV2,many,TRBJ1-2,CASSGGQLDGYTF,TGTGCCAGCAGCGGGGGACAGTTGGATGGCTACACCTTC
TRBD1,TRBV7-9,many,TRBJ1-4,CASSPFTGQFNEKLFF,TGTGCCAGCAGCCCTTTCACGGGACAGTTTAATGAAAAACTGTTTTTT
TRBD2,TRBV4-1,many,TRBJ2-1,CASSQDRTSAGEQFF,TGCGCCAGCAGCCAAGACAGGACTAGCGCGGGTGAGCAGTTCTTC
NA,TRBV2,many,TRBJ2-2,CASSAGRGIDTGELFF,TGTGCCAGCAGTGCGGGCAGGGGAATCGACACCGGGGAGCTGTTTTTT
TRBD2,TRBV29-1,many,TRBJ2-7,CSVEGRGTYEQYF,TGCAGCGTTGAAGGGCGGGGGACCTACGAGCAGTACTTC
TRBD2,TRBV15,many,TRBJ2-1,CATSREAGLYNEQFF,TGTGCCACCAGCAGAGAAGCGGGACTATACAATGAGCAGTTCTTC
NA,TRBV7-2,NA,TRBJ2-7,CASSWAGATYEQYF,TGTGCCAGCAGCTGGGCCGGGGCCACCTACGAGCAGTACTTC
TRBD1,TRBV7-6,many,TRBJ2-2,CASSPTGGRTGELFF,TGTGCCAGCAGTCCGACAGGGGGCAGAACCGGGGAGCTGTTTTTT
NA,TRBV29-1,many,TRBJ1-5,CSVVKGDGNQPQHF,TGCAGCGTTGTTAAGGGAGACGGCAATCAGCCCCAGCATTTT